Below are 15 T cell receptor beta chains sequenced from a single sample in a study of T cells in Graves' hyperthyroidism and ophthalmopathy. Authors of the study amplified TCR beta CDR3 regions from RNA transcripts. RT-PCR in the first round (using the HTBI primer set) targeted the TCR CDR3. One entry per CDR3 protein, called by TCRdb with MiXCR from the multiplex PCR reads. The data contain about 400,000 distinct CDR3 sequences, under 15% of them singletons. Sequencing was done on a sample of blood. Every receptor here comes from a woman in her thirties with Graves' hyperthyroidism.

In its sample, this clonotype was seen many times. The chain links TRBV5-6 to TRBJ2-7; D possibly corresponds to TRBD1 (5 bases). Germline V gives CDR1 SGHDT, CDR2 YYEEEE. The length of the CDR3 is 14 residues. V lost 1 base and J lost 5, with 13 bases in between. The DNA for the CDR3 is TGTGCCAGCAGCTTGTTAAGCAGGGCGCACGAGCAGTACTTC. This translates into CASSLLSRAHEQYF.

CDR3 sequence reads: CASSQQFKMAEAFF. The CDR3, as DNA: TGTGCCAGCAGCCAGCAGTTCAAGATGGCTGAAGCTTTCTTT. The gene calls are TRBV7-9 and TRBJ1-1; D ambiguous. The CDR3 has 14 residues. V was clipped by 5 bases and J by 6 bases, with 16 bases between them. The germline CDR1 and CDR2 sequences are SEHNR and FQNEAQ (reference sequence).

This clonotype was observed at least ten times. This sequence joins TRBV5-1 and TRBJ2-7; 8 nucleotides agree with TRBD2. The trim removed 0 bases at V and 4 bases at J, leaving 9 bases unmatched. Per the germline V gene, CDR1 is SGHRS and CDR2 is YFSETQ. The CDR3 is 16 residues long. This chain's CDR3 is CASSLAGLAGGYEQYF. As DNA, the CDR3 is TGCGCCAGCAGCTTGGCCGGTCTAGCGGGCGGTTACGAGCAGTACTTC. Together with reference TRBV5-1 and TRBJ2-7, the CDR3 gives the full variable domain: KAGVTQTPRYLIKTRGQQVTLSCSPISGHRSVSWYQQTPGQGLQFLFEYFSETQRNKGNFPGRFSGRQFSNSRSEMNVSTLELGDSALYLCASSLAGLAGGYEQYFGPGTRLTVT.

Regarding this clonotype: This sequence may be a read error, since a much larger clone differs from it by one base. This chain links TRBV7-9 with TRBJ1-1; possible D gene TRBD1, 6 bases. CDR3 length: 14 residues. Per the germline V gene, CDR1 is SEHNR and CDR2 is FQNEAQ (reference sequence). The CDR3 protein is CAGSFEGVGTEAFF. For the CDR3, the DNA is TGTGCCGGCAGCTTCGAGGGGGTGGGCACTGAAGCTTTCTTT.

This clonotype was found many times. This chain connects TRBV14 to TRBJ1-2; D is perhaps TRBD1 (5 bases). V was clipped by 0 bases and J by 5 bases, with 10 bases between them. This CDR3 is 14 amino acids long. Germline V gives CDR1 SGHDN, CDR2 FVKESK. The CDR3 loop is CASSQDETVYGYTF. CDR3 in DNA: TGTGCCAGCAGCCAAGATGAGACAGTATATGGCTACACCTTC.

This sequence joins TRBV2 and TRBJ2-2; unclear D gene. Germline V gives CDR1 SNHLY, CDR2 FYNNEI. V shed 3 bases and J shed 3 bases, with 5 bases lying between them. The CDR3 contains 13 residues. The CDR3 coding sequence is TGTGCCAGCAGTGATGGATACACCGGGGAGCTGTTTTTT. Translation gives CASSDGYTGELFF.

This chain joins TRBV9 and TRBJ2-7; 9 bases are a match to TRBD1. V was clipped by 3 bases and J by 3 bases; unmatched bases: 7. The CDR3 is made up of 15 amino acids. CDR1 is SGDLS and CDR2 is YYNGEE in the germline V gene. DNA of the CDR3: TGTGCCAGCAGCGCAACCCTGGGACAGGGCTACGAGCAGTACTTC. This codes for CASSATLGQGYEQYF.

This clonotype has more than one count but fewer than ten. The gene calls are TRBV5-1 and TRBJ2-7; D is unclear. The CDR3 contains 15 residues. Per germline, CDR1 SGHRS and CDR2 YFSETQ. The germline V and J ends were trimmed by 0 bases and 1 base, with 11 bases remaining between them. The CDR3 loop is CASSLALGISYEQYF. In DNA form, the CDR3 reads TGCGCCAGCAGCTTGGCCCTGGGGATATCCTACGAGCAGTACTTC.

The table lists this clonotype with a few counts. One junction end disagrees with the germline gene, perhaps due to a read error. The V call is TRBV5-5, the J call TRBJ2-1, with D perhaps TRBD1 (5 bases). Germline V gene data show CDR1 as SGHKS and CDR2 as YYEKEE (reference sequence). The CDR3 is 13 amino acids. The CDR3 spells CTSSIQGIDEQFF. The CDR3 region has the DNA TGTACCAGCAGCATTCAGGGTATCGATGAGCAGTTCTTC. The complete variable domain, with remaining parts taken from reference TRBV5-5 and TRBJ2-1, reads DAGVTQSPTHLIKTRGQQVTLRCSPISGHKSVSWYQQVLGQGPQFIFQYYEKEERGRGNFPDRFSARQFPNYSSELNVNALLLGDSALYLCTSSIQGIDEQFFGPGTRLTVL.

This clonotype was seen at least ten times. CDR3 amino acids: CSVEDGGAESYNEQFF. The CDR3 region has the DNA TGCAGCGTTGAAGATGGAGGAGCGGAGTCCTACAATGAGCAGTTCTTC. This rearrangement joins TRBV29-1 to TRBJ2-1; a weak D match, TRBD2 (5 bases). Germline CDR1 is SQVTM and CDR2 is ANQGSEA. Deletions cut 0 bases from V and 1 base from J, with 13 bases between. This CDR3 is 16 amino acids long.

This chain joins TRBV20-1 and TRBJ2-1; 7 bases line up with TRBD2. Germline CDR1 DFQATT, CDR2 SNEGSKA (reference sequence). With V trimmed by 6 bases and J by 3 bases, 14 bases remained unmatched. This CDR3 region has 16 residues. The CDR3 DNA reads TGCAGTGCCGAAGAGGGAGGGGCCAGGAGCTACAATGAGCAGTTCTTC. Translated: CSAEEGGARSYNEQFF.

This clonotype was seen ten or more times. The CDR3: CASSEGGTNTEAFF. The CDR3 DNA reads as TGTGCCAGCAGTGAAGGGGGGACGAACACTGAAGCTTTCTTT. The chain joins TRBV6-1 to TRBJ1-1; maybe TRBD1 (5 bases). This CDR3 contains 14 residues. Germline V lookup: CDR1 MNHNS, CDR2 SASEGT. The germline V and J ends were trimmed by 1 base and 1 base, with 7 bases remaining between them.

This clonotype was detected ten times or more. This chain joins TRBV30 and TRBJ2-1; D unresolved. Between the trimmed V and J ends, which lost 3 bases and 5 bases, there was a span of 14 bases. CDR1 is GTSNPN, CDR2 SVGIG, per germline (reference sequence). The CDR3 has 14 residues. This CDR3 is CAWRSRSGDNEQFF. The CDR3 bases are TGTGCCTGGAGGTCTCGATCAGGTGACAATGAGCAGTTCTTC.

This clonotype was found many times. The chain employs TRBV12-3 or TRBV12-4 and TRBJ2-7; perhaps TRBD2 as D (5 bases). CDR3 length equals 14 residues. V was cut by 4 bases and J by 3 bases, with 13 bases left in between. CDR3 sequence: CASSSDYNVYEQYF. The CDR3 nucleotides are TGTGCCAGCAGTTCAGACTATAACGTCTACGAGCAGTACTTC.

The CDR3 here is CASRGLFYEQYF. The CDR3 DNA follows: TGTGCCAGTAGAGGACTATTCTACGAGCAGTACTTC. The chain is built from TRBV19 and TRBJ2-7; the D gene is possibly TRBD2 (6 bases). Trimming took 6 bases from V and 3 from J, leaving 9 bases between them. There are 12 residues in the CDR3. Looked up from germline, CDR1 is LNHDA and CDR2 is SQIVND (reference sequence).